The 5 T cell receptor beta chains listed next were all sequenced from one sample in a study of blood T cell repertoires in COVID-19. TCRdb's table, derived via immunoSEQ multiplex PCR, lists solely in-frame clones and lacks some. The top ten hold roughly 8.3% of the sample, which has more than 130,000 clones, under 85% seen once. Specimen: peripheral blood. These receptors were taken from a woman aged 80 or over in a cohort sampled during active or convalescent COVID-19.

CDR3 nucleotide sequence: TGCGCCAGCAGCGCGACAGGGGGTACAGGGGCCAACGTCCTGACTTTC. This encodes CASSATGGTGANVLTF. The chain has TRBV5-1 and TRBJ2-6; 9 nucleotides align to TRBD1. V was pared by 4 bases and J by 4 bases, with 6 bases of the junction left unmatched. The CDR3 covers 16 residues. Looked up from germline, CDR1 is SGHRS and CDR2 is YFSETQ.

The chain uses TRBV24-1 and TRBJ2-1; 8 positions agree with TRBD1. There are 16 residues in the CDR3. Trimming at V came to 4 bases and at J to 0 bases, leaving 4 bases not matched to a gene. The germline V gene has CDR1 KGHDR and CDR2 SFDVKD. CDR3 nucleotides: TGTGCCACCAGTGACAAAACAGGGGGCTCCTACAATGAGCAGTTCTTC. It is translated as CATSDKTGGSYNEQFF.

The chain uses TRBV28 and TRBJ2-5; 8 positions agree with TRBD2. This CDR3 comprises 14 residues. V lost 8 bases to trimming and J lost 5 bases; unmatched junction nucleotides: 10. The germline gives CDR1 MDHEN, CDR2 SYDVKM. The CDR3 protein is CASSDRTSWETQYF. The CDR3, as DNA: TGTGCCAGCTCCGACCGGACTAGCTGGGAGACCCAGTACTTC.

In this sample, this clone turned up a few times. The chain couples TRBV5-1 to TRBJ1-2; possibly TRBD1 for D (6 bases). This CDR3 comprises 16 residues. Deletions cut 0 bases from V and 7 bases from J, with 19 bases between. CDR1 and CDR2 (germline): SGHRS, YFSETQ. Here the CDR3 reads CASSLDRAGATLGYTF. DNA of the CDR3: TGCGCCAGCAGCTTGGATCGGGCAGGGGCTACGCTTGGCTACACCTTC.

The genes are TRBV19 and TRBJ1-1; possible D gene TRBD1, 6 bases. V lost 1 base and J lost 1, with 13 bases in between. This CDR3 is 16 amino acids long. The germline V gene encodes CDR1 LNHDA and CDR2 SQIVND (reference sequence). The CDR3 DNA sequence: TGTGCCAGTAGTATAGCCCCAGGGGCGAAGAACACTGAAGCTTTCTTT. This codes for CASSIAPGAKNTEAFF.